Shown below are 25 T cell receptor beta chains from a single sample sequenced in a study of T cell responses to AZD1222 COVID-19 vaccine. Assay: immunoSEQ multiplex PCR; the TCRdb copy retains only in-frame clones and omits some. The table records roughly 200,000 clones, roughly 90% of them present only once. The specimen was peripheral blood, collected 28 days after the second AZD1222 dose. These receptors were obtained from an adult who received the AZD1222 COVID-19 vaccine.

V is TRBV3-1 (or the pseudogene TRBV3-2) and J is TRBJ1-2; D may be TRBD1 (5 bases). Germline-derived CDR1 and CDR2 are LGHDT and YNNKEL (reference sequence). The CDR3 has 14 residues. V lost 6 bases and J lost 6, with 17 bases in between. The CDR3 reads CASSHLRGRDGYTF. The CDR3 nucleotides are TGTGCCAGCAGTCACTTGAGGGGTAGGGATGGCTACACCTTC.

The gene calls are TRBV7-2 and TRBJ2-7; 9 bases match TRBD2. V shed 2 bases, J shed 4 bases, and the junction held 6 bases outside the gene matches. There are 15 residues in the CDR3. Looked up from germline, CDR1 is SGHTA and CDR2 is FQGNSA. DNA of the CDR3: TGTGCCAGCAGCTTAAGTATTAGCGGGGGTTACGAGCAGTACTTC. Protein product: CASSLSISGGYEQYF.

The V gene is TRBV5-1, the J gene TRBJ1-6; D is perhaps TRBD1 (6 bases). Germline lookup yields CDR1 SGHRS and CDR2 YFSETQ. CDR3 length: 14 amino acids. V gave up 5 bases and J gave up 8 bases, with 14 bases separating them. Written as DNA, the CDR3 is TGCGCCAGCAGTACGGGGGGCAGGTATTCACCCCTCCACTTT. Encoded protein: CASSTGGRYSPLHF.

Here the CDR3 DNA reads TGTGCCAGCAGTTACGAGGGCAGGGTCAATCAGCCCCAGCATTTT. Protein sequence: CASSYEGRVNQPQHF. The chain recombines TRBV6-2 or TRBV6-3 with TRBJ1-5; D may be TRBD1 (5 bases). CDR3 length: 15 residues. Germline values: CDR1 MNHEY, CDR2 SVGEGT. The V end was cut by 2 bases, the J end by 3 bases, with 11 bases between.

This clone was recorded only once. The genes are TRBV20-1 and TRBJ1-1, with a possible D match to TRBD1 (6 bases). V dropped 3 bases and J dropped 0 bases, with 11 bases sitting between them. This CDR3 region has 14 residues. Germline V gene lookup returns CDR1 DFQATT and CDR2 SNEGSKA (reference sequence). The DNA of the CDR3 is TGCAGTGCTAGTAGGGGGGTATTGAACACTGAAGCTTTCTTT. Translating gives CSASRGVLNTEAFF.

The J gene is TRBJ2-1, the V gene TRBV27, with D possibly TRBD2 on 6 matching bases. V was trimmed by 3 bases and J by 10 bases, leaving 16 bases between them. The germline V gene encodes CDR1 MNHEY and CDR2 SMNVEV (reference sequence). This CDR3 has 14 amino acids. For the CDR3, the DNA is TGTGCCAGCAGTTTTCGAAGGGAGGCCGGGGAGCAGTTCTTC. Its protein is CASSFRREAGEQFF.

J is TRBJ1-2 and V is TRBV19; the D gene is possibly TRBD1 (6 bases). Germline values: CDR1 LNHDA, CDR2 SQIVND (reference sequence). The CDR3 is 13 residues long. Trimming removed 4 bases from V and 4 bases from J, with 10 bases in between. CDR3 amino acids: CASSTRGFYGYTF. For the CDR3, the DNA is TGTGCCAGTAGTACCAGGGGATTCTATGGCTACACCTTC.

The chain couples TRBV18 to TRBJ1-1; D gene ambiguous. Germline CDR1 reads KGHSH; CDR2 reads LQKENI. The ends were cut back, 2 bases at V and 3 bases at J, with 7 bases in the middle. The CDR3 is made up of 13 amino acids. DNA of the CDR3: TGTGCCAGCTCACCAGTGGGGTACACTGAAGCTTTCTTT. Protein: CASSPVGYTEAFF.

CDR3 sequence reads: CASSLLGGQGNWEQYF. The CDR3 DNA reads as TGTGCCAGCAGCTTATTGGGGGGACAGGGTAACTGGGAGCAGTACTTC. V is TRBV11-2 and J is TRBJ2-7; TRBD1 matches 9 bases. CDR3 size: 16 residues. Germline V CDR1 and CDR2: SGHAT, FQNNGV. J was trimmed by 7 bases and V by 2 bases; bases with no gene match: 12.

This sequence joins TRBV7-2 and TRBJ2-3; 9 nucleotides match TRBD2. V was pared by 5 bases and J by 5 bases, with 20 bases of the junction left unmatched. In germline, CDR1 is SGHTA, CDR2 FQGNSA. The CDR3 runs 19 residues. The chain's CDR3 is CASSPGLGGGASGRDTQYF. The DNA for the CDR3 is TGTGCCAGCAGCCCAGGACTTGGCGGGGGGGCGTCAGGGAGAGATACGCAGTATTTT.

The chain recombines TRBV18 with TRBJ1-2; TRBD1 is a possible D gene (5 bases). Trimming removed 0 bases from V and 6 bases from J, with 8 bases in between. CDR3 length equals 13 residues. Germline lookup yields CDR1 KGHSH and CDR2 LQKENI. The CDR3 loop is CASSPPGGNGYTF. Written as DNA, the CDR3 is TGTGCCAGCTCACCACCGGGGGGAAATGGCTACACCTTC.

The chain's CDR3 is CASSPTSNSPLHF. CDR3 DNA sequence: TGTGCCAGCAGCCCCACTTCTAATTCACCCCTCCACTTT. This chain links TRBV3-1 (or the pseudogene TRBV3-2) with TRBJ1-6; D is uncertain. The V gene's germline CDR1 is LGHDT and CDR2 YNNKEL (reference sequence). Trimming stripped 4 bases from V and 6 bases from J, with 7 bases between. The CDR3 loop spans 13 amino acids.

The CDR3: CASSERSGRGDTQYF. The CDR3 bases are TGTGCCAGCAGTGAACGGAGCGGGAGGGGGGATACGCAGTATTTT. The V call is TRBV2, the J call TRBJ2-3; TRBD2 agrees at 10 bases. V gave up 2 bases and J gave up 6 bases; unmatched junction bases: 5. There are 15 residues in the CDR3. In germline, CDR1 is SNHLY, CDR2 FYNNEI.

The CDR3 loop reads CARTLLAGEVPPKQYF. CDR3 in DNA: TGCGCCAGAACCCTGCTAGCGGGAGAAGTCCCCCCGAAGCAGTACTTC. The chain recombines TRBV10-1 with TRBJ2-7, with 10 bases matching TRBD2. The CDR3 length is 16 residues. Germline lookup yields CDR1 WNHNN and CDR2 SYGVQD (reference sequence). V gave up 9 bases and J gave up 8 bases; unmatched junction bases: 19.

The chain uses TRBV14 and TRBJ2-1; 9 bases agree with TRBD1. This CDR3 comprises 14 residues. The V and J ends lost 2 bases and 10 bases, in that order; junction bases with no gene match: 6. From germline, CDR1 is SGHDN and CDR2 FVKESK. This chain's CDR3 is CASSQTSDRGEQFF. CDR3 bases: TGTGCCAGCAGCCAAACCTCGGACAGGGGCGAGCAGTTCTTC.

This rearrangement joins TRBV11-2 to TRBJ2-5; D remains ambiguous. The CDR3 runs to 13 residues. Trimming removed 1 base at V and 5 bases at J, with 8 bases between. In germline, CDR1 is SGHAT, CDR2 FQNNGV. CDR3 loop: CASSLALAETQYF. The CDR3 nucleotides read TGTGCCAGCAGCTTAGCATTAGCCGAGACCCAGTACTTC.

This sequence joins TRBV18 and TRBJ2-4; D not certain. Per germline, CDR1 KGHSH and CDR2 LQKENI. Trimming cost V 0 bases and J 0 bases, with 6 bases left between them. CDR3 length: 15 residues. The CDR3 reads CASSPPTLAKNIQYF. In nucleotides, the CDR3 is TGTGCCAGCTCACCACCGACCCTAGCCAAAAACATTCAGTACTTC.

V is TRBV11-2 and J is TRBJ2-5, with D perhaps matching TRBD1 (6 bases). V shed 1 base and J shed 2 bases, with 8 bases lying between them. The CDR3 has 14 amino acids. Germline CDR1 SGHAT, CDR2 FQNNGV. The CDR3 nucleotides are TGTGCCAGCAGCTTAGTACAGGGACAAGAGACCCAGTACTTC. Its translation is CASSLVQGQETQYF.

The chain combines TRBV7-3 with TRBJ2-1; 9 nucleotides match TRBD2. Trimming took 2 bases from V and 2 from J; bases not matched to a gene: 4. CDR3 length: 16 residues. CDR1 SGHTA and CDR2 FQGTGA come from the germline V gene. CDR3: CASSLGLAGTYNEQFF. CDR3 coding DNA: TGTGCCAGCAGCTTAGGGCTAGCGGGGACCTACAATGAGCAGTTCTTC.

The V call is TRBV27, the J call TRBJ2-7; D unresolved. The CDR3 sequence is 14 residues long. The V gene lost 5 bases and the J gene lost 2 bases, with 13 bases spanning the gap. Per the germline V gene, CDR1 is MNHEY and CDR2 is SMNVEV (reference sequence). This CDR3 is CASSPRTATYEQYF. The CDR3 DNA reads TGTGCCAGCAGTCCTCGGACGGCCACCTACGAGCAGTACTTC.

The rearrangement joins TRBV6-6 to TRBJ2-7; 11 bases are a match to TRBD1. The germline CDR1 and CDR2 sequences are MNHNY and SVGAGI (reference sequence). This CDR3 comprises 18 residues. Trimming removed 5 bases from V and 2 bases from J; junction bases left unmatched: 14. The CDR3 DNA sequence: TGTGCCAGCAGTCCCCCGGGACAGGGGGTAAGTTCGACCTACGAGCAGTACTTC. Protein product: CASSPPGQGVSSTYEQYF.

The chain joins TRBV1 to TRBJ2-1; TRBD1, the table's D call, lacks a check against the DNA. TRBV1 is a documented pseudogene. The CDR3 spans 12 residues. CDR3 sequence reads: CTSSQDNDGRFF. CDR3 coding DNA: TGCACCAGCAGCCAAGACAATGATGGGCGGTTCTTC.

The chain links TRBV5-4 to TRBJ1-5; D unclear. Germline values: CDR1 SGHNT, CDR2 YYREEE (reference sequence). This CDR3 comprises 13 residues. The ends were cut back, 0 bases at V and 3 bases at J, with 4 bases in the middle. This chain's CDR3 is CASSLDVNQPQHF. In DNA form, the CDR3 reads TGTGCCAGCAGCTTGGATGTCAATCAGCCCCAGCATTTT.

This clone has just one count. V gene TRBV6-5 combines with J gene TRBJ1-1; possible D gene TRBD1, 5 bases. CDR1 is MNHEY and CDR2 is SVGAGI in the germline V gene. V gave up 6 bases and J gave up 8 bases, with 19 bases separating them. The CDR3 totals 14 residues. The CDR3: CASRNGGGVREAFF. DNA of the CDR3: TGTGCCAGCAGGAACGGGGGAGGGGTAAGGGAAGCTTTCTTT.

This clone was detected once. V and J are TRBV5-8 and TRBJ2-3; D is possibly TRBD1 or TRBD2 (5 bases each). Trimming shortened V by 0 bases and J by 2 bases, and 7 bases separated the two germline ends. The CDR3 sequence is 14 residues long. The germline CDR1 and CDR2 sequences are SGHTS and YDEGEE. The CDR3 nucleotides read TGTGCCAGCAGCTTGGGAGGGGCCACAGATACGCAGTATTTT. Amino acids: CASSLGGATDTQYF.